A selection of T cell receptor beta chains follows, all from one sample in a study of shared T cell receptors in the human thymus. Repertoires were generated with immunoSEQ multiplex PCR, while TCRdb's copy carries only in-frame clones and drops some. The repertoire consists of around 730,000 clones, with 80% to 90% occurring once and the leading ten covering over 0.008%. A further study also used this sample, focusing on human thymus T cells.

Sequenced sample: thymocytes. Every receptor here comes from a girl in the first two years of life with a congenital heart defect. Each CDR3 is given with its conserved first and last residue. D genes are given only for firm matches. The size field is filled for only some rows; it gives once, few, many or a size class.

J gene	D gene	clone size	V gene	CDR3 DNA	CDR3 protein
TRBJ1-6	NA	once	TRBV7-9	TGTGCCAGCAGCTTAGAACAGAAAAATTCACCCCTCCACTTT	CASSLEQKNSPLHF
TRBJ1-5	NA	NA	TRBV6-1	TGTGCCAGCAGTGGAGGATGGTTCAGACAGCCCCAGCATTTT	CASSGGWFRQPQHF
TRBJ2-7	TRBD1	NA	TRBV7-2	TGTGCCAGCAGCTCACACAGGGGTTCAGGGGAGCAGTACTTC	CASSSHRGSGEQYF
TRBJ2-5	NA	NA	TRBV14	TGTGCCAGCAGCCAAGTCCCCGGAGCCCAAGAGACCCAGTACTTC	CASSQVPGAQETQYF
TRBJ1-4	NA	NA	TRBV2	TGTGTCGAAAGGGGCCCATCGGAGGAAAAACTGTTTTTT	CVERGPSEEKLFF
TRBJ2-5	TRBD2	NA	TRBV18	TGTGCCAGCTCACCATCCCCTAGCGGGGGGATAAGAGAGACCCAGTACTTC	CASSPSPSGGIRETQYF
TRBJ1-2	NA	NA	TRBV10-3	TGTGCCGGGGGCGAGGACTATGGCTACACCTTC	CAGGEDYGYTF
TRBJ2-7	TRBD1	NA	TRBV11-2	TGTGCCAGCAGCCCCGTAAGGGACAGGTTCTACGAGCAGTACTTC	CASSPVRDRFYEQYF
TRBJ2-2	NA	once	TRBV4-1	TGCGCCAGCAGCCAATTCCGGGACAAGAACACCGGGGAGCTGTTTTTT	CASSQFRDKNTGELFF
TRBJ1-1	NA	NA	TRBV19	TGTGCCAGTAGTATTGCTTTCTGCGACAGACGGAACACTGAAGCTTTCTTT	CASSIAFCDRRNTEAFF
TRBJ1-6	NA	NA	TRBV30	TGTGCCTGGAGTCGGGGGGGCTTTCCTAATTCACCCCTCCACTTT	CAWSRGGFPNSPLHF
TRBJ2-7	TRBD1	NA	TRBV6-5	TGTGCCAGCAGTTCTCGGGACAGCCCTCCACCCAAGGAGCAGTACTTC	CASSSRDSPPPKEQYF
TRBJ2-1	TRBD1	NA	TRBV10-1	TGCGCCAGCACAAGCCCTACACCGGGACAGGTGTACAATGAGCAGTTCTTC	CASTSPTPGQVYNEQFF
TRBJ1-1	TRBD1	NA	TRBV5-1	TGCGCCAGCAGCTTGTGGGGGAAGACAGGGGGGGTGAACACTGAAGCTTTCTTT	CASSLWGKTGGVNTEAFF
TRBJ1-1	TRBD1	few	TRBV19	TGTGCCAGTAGTATAGATCTTCGGAGACAGGGGAAGGGCACTGAAGCTTTCTTT	CASSIDLRRQGKGTEAFF
TRBJ1-5	NA	NA	TRBV10-3	TGTGCCATCAGTGAGGGCGGGGCCGATCAGCCCCAGCATTTT	CAISEGGADQPQHF
TRBJ2-7	TRBD1	NA	TRBV7-8	TGTGCCAGCAGCGCGCGTACCAGGGGGTCGAGGCAGTACTTC	CASSARTRGSRQYF
TRBJ2-1	TRBD1	once	TRBV7-9	TGTGCCAGCAGCCCCGGGGCACCAGGGGGCGAGCAGTTCTTC	CASSPGAPGGEQFF
TRBJ1-6	NA	NA	TRBV6-5	TGTGCCAGCAGTGGGGCCCCTTATAATTCACCCCTCCACTTT	CASSGAPYNSPLHF
TRBJ1-6	NA	NA	TRBV13	TGTGCCAGCAGCCGCCGGGAGAGTTCCTATAATTCACCCCTCCACTTT	CASSRRESSYNSPLHF
TRBJ1-4	NA	NA	TRBV19	TGTGCCAGTAGTGTCAGGGGACGGGCTAATGAAAAACTGTTTTTT	CASSVRGRANEKLFF
TRBJ1-2	NA	NA	TRBV13	TGTGCCAGCAGCGTGCCCCGGGGGGGTTCCACCTTC	CASSVPRGGSTF
TRBJ2-2	NA	NA	TRBV5-5	TGTGCCAGCGGGGGCAGGGACGGCACCGGGGAGCTGTTTTTT	CASGGRDGTGELFF
TRBJ2-1	NA	NA	TRBV28	TGTGCCAGCAGTTTATCCACGTGGTTGGCCAATGAGCAGTTCTTC	CASSLSTWLANEQFF
TRBJ1-4	TRBD1	NA	TRBV19	TGTGCCAGTAGTATTCCGGGACAGTCGGCTAATGAAAAACTGTTTTTT	CASSIPGQSANEKLFF
TRBJ1-1	NA	NA	TRBV4-1	TGCGCCAGCAGCCAGATCAGGGGTACTGAAGCTTTCTTT	CASSQIRGTEAFF
TRBJ2-3	TRBD2	NA	TRBV13	TGTGCCAGCAGCCCCCGGGCCGCTAGCGGGGTCACAGATACGCAGTATTTT	CASSPRAASGVTDTQYF
TRBJ1-2	TRBD1	NA	TRBV6-5	TGTGCCAGCAGTTACTCGAGGGATACAGGGGACTATGGCTACACCTTC	CASSYSRDTGDYGYTF
TRBJ2-2	TRBD1	once	TRBV27	TGTGCCAGCAGTTTGGGACAGTACACCGGGGAGCTGTTTTTT	CASSLGQYTGELFF
TRBJ1-1	NA	NA	TRBV5-1	TGCGCCAGCAGCTTGGCCTTAAGGACAGCTGAAGCTTTCTTT	CASSLALRTAEAFF
TRBJ2-1	TRBD1	NA	TRBV6-7	TGTGCCAGCAGTTACGGGACAGGGGTCTCCCTCTCCTACAATGAGCAGTTCTTC	CASSYGTGVSLSYNEQFF
TRBJ1-2	NA	NA	TRBV5-6	TGTGCCAGCAGCTTGGCCCGCAGGAGGTATGGCTACACCTTC	CASSLARRRYGYTF
TRBJ2-2	NA	NA	TRBV28	TGTGCCAGTTCGCGGCGGGGGAACACCGGGGAGCTGTTTTTT	CASSRRGNTGELFF
TRBJ2-1	TRBD2	NA	TRBV7-9	TGTGCCAGCAGCATCCAGCGGGGGGCATACTACAATGAGCAGTTCTTC	CASSIQRGAYYNEQFF
TRBJ1-1	NA	NA	TRBV6-1	TGTGCCAGCAGTGACAACGGATCACAGGGAAACCGAGGGGGTACTGAAGCTTTCTTT	CASSDNGSQGNRGGTEAFF
TRBJ1-1	NA	NA	TRBV4-1	TGCGCCAGCAGCCAAGAGCTCCCCGACAGGTCGGCCCCCGAAGCTTTCTTT	CASSQELPDRSAPEAFF
TRBJ2-2	NA	NA	TRBV28	TGTGCCAGCAGTTTTTATCGGGAAGGCGGGGAGCTGTTTTTT	CASSFYREGGELFF
TRBJ2-1	TRBD1	NA	TRBV5-1	TGCGCCAGCAGCCTAAATCTAGACAGGGGGCAGGTATGCGATGAGCAGTTCTTC	CASSLNLDRGQVCDEQFF
TRBJ2-7	TRBD1	NA	TRBV5-4	TGTGCCAGCAGCCGGGACAGGGAAGGTGTTTCCTACGAGCAGTACTTC	CASSRDREGVSYEQYF
TRBJ2-7	TRBD1	once	TRBV4-1	TGCGCCAGCAGCCAAGATGTTTCGACAGGGGGCTCCGGCGAGCAGTACTTC	CASSQDVSTGGSGEQYF
TRBJ2-2	NA	NA	TRBV7-9	TGTGCCAGCAGCTTAGCCTCGGTCGGGTTCACCGGGGAGCTGTTTTTT	CASSLASVGFTGELFF
TRBJ1-1	NA	NA	TRBV5-1	TGCGCCAGCAGCTTGGACAGTCTGAACACTGAAGCTTTCTTT	CASSLDSLNTEAFF
TRBJ1-6	TRBD1	NA	TRBV9	TGTGCCAGCAGCGAAGACGGACAGGGGAATTATTCACCCCTCCACTTT	CASSEDGQGNYSPLHF
TRBJ1-1	NA	NA	TRBV28	TGTGCCAGCAGTTTTGGCGGTTTGAACACTGAAGCTTTCTTT	CASSFGGLNTEAFF
TRBJ1-6	NA	NA	TRBV6-5	TGTGCCAGCAGTCATGACAGCTATTATTCACCCCTCCACTTT	CASSHDSYYSPLHF
TRBJ1-3	TRBD1	once	TRBV4-1	TGCGCCAGCAGCCACCCCCGGGACAGGAATTCTGGAAACACCATATATTTT	CASSHPRDRNSGNTIYF
TRBJ1-2	NA	NA	TRBV6-5	TGTGCCAGCAGGGGGTCGGGCAGGGACTATGGCTACACCTTC	CASRGSGRDYGYTF
TRBJ1-1	NA	NA	TRBV9	TGTGCCAGCAGCGTAGGGGCACAGGGAAACACTGAAGCTTTCTTT	CASSVGAQGNTEAFF
TRBJ1-2	TRBD1	once	TRBV5-4	TGTGCCAGCAGCTTGGGGGACAGCTTCTTCTATGGCTACACCTTC	CASSLGDSFFYGYTF
TRBJ2-1	TRBD1	NA	TRBV4-3	TGCGCCAGCAGCCAAGCTCGAGTCCGGGACAGGACGTTCTTC	CASSQARVRDRTFF
TRBJ1-6	NA	NA	TRBV7-2	TGTGCCAGCAGCTCACACTTACCTAGCTCCTATAATTCACCCCTCCACTTT	CASSSHLPSSYNSPLHF
TRBJ2-5	TRBD1	NA	TRBV5-1	TGCGCCAGCAGCTTGCGAACAAGGACAGGTAAAGAGACCCAGTACTTC	CASSLRTRTGKETQYF
TRBJ1-1	NA	NA	TRBV30	TGTGCCTGGAGTAGGAAAGGGGGCACTGAAGCTTTCTTT	CAWSRKGGTEAFF
TRBJ1-2	TRBD1	NA	TRBV9	TGTGCCAGCAGCCCAAGGACAGGGGGCTACGGCTATGGCTACACCTTC	CASSPRTGGYGYGYTF
TRBJ1-1	NA	NA	TRBV29-1	TGCAGCGTGCGCGCCCACAGGGTAAGGTCGTACACTGAAGCTTTCTTT	CSVRAHRVRSYTEAFF
TRBJ1-6	TRBD1	NA	TRBV5-1	TGCGCCAGCAGCGCGGGACAGGGGAGTAAAAATTCACCCCTCCACTTT	CASSAGQGSKNSPLHF
TRBJ2-7	NA	NA	TRBV19	TGTGCCAGCAGATCCGGGAGCTCCTACGAGCAGTACTTC	CASRSGSSYEQYF
TRBJ1-2	NA	NA	TRBV12-5	TGTGCTAGTGGTTTGGTGGGGGGAAACGGCTACACCTTC	CASGLVGGNGYTF
TRBJ1-5	TRBD1	NA	TRBV4-2	TGTGCCAGCAGCCGAGTAACCCGACAGGGGGCAAAATCGGGGGAGCCCCAGCATTTT	CASSRVTRQGAKSGEPQHF